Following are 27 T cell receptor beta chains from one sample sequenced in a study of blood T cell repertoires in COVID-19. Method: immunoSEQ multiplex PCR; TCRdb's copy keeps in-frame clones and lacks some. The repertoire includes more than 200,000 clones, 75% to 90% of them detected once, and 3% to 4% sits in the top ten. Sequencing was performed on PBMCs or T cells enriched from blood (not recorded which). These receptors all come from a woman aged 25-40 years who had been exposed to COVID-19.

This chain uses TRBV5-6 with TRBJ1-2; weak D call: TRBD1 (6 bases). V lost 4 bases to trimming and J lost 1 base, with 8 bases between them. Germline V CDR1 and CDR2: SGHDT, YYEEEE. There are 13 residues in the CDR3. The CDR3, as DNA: TGTGCCAGCAGCCTGGACAGTAACTATGGCTACACCTTC. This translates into CASSLDSNYGYTF.

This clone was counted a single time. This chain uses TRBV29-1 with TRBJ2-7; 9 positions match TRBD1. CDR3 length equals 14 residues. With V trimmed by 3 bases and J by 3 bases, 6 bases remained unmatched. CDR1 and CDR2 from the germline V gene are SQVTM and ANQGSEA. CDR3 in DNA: TGCAGCGTTGAGAAGACAGGGGGTATCTACGAGCAGTACTTC. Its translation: CSVEKTGGIYEQYF.

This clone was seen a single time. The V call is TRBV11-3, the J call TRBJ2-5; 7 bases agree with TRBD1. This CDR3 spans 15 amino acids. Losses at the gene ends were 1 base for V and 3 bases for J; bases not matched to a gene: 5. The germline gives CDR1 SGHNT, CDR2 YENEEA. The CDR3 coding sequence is TGTGCCAGCAGCTTAGCGTCAGGGGGTAAAGAGACCCAGTACTTC. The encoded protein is CASSLASGGKETQYF. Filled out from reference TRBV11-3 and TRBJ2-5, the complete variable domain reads EAGVVQSPRYKIIEKKQPVAFWCNPISGHNTLYWYLQNLGQGPELLIRYENEEAVDDSQLPKDRFSAERLKGVDSTLKIQPAELGDSAVYLCASSLASGGKETQYFGPGTRLLVL.

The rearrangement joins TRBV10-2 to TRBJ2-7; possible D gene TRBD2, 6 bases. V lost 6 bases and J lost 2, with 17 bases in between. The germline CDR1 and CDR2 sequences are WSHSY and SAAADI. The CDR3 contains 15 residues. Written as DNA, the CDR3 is TGCGCCAGCAGGCGGCAAAATAGCGGCCCCTACGAGCAGTACTTC. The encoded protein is CASRRQNSGPYEQYF.

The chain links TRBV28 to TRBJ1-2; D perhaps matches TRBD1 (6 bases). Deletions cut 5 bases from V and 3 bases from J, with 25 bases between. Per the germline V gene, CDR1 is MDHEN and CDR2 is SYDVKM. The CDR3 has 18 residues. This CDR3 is CASSPAGAAGPPHYGYTF. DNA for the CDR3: TGTGCCAGCAGTCCGGCAGGGGCTGCTGGTCCCCCCCACTATGGCTACACCTTC.

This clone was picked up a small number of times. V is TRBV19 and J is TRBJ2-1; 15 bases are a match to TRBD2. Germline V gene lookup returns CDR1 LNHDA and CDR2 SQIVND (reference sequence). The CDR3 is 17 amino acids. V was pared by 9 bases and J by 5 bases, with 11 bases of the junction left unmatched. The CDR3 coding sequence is TGTGCCAGCCAGGTAGGGACTAGCGGGAGGTCCCACAATGAGCAGTTCTTC. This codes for CASQVGTSGRSHNEQFF.

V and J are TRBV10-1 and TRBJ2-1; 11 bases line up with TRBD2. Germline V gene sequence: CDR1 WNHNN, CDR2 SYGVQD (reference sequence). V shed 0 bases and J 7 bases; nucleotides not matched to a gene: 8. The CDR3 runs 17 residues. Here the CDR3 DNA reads TGCGCCAGCAGTGAGTCTAGGGGGCTAGCGGGAGGAAATGAGCAGTTCTTC. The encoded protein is CASSESRGLAGGNEQFF.

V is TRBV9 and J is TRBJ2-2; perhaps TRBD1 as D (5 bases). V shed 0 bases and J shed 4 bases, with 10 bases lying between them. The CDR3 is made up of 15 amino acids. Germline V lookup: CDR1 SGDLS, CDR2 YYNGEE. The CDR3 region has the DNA TGTGCCAGCAGCGTAGTGGGAAGGGGCACCGGGGAGCTGTTTTTT. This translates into CASSVVGRGTGELFF.

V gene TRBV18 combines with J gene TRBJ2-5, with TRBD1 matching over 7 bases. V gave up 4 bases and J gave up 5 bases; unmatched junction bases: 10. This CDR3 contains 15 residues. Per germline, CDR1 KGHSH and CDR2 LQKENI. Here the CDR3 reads CASSHALQGLETQYF. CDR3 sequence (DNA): TGTGCCAGCTCACACGCCTTACAGGGGTTGGAGACCCAGTACTTC.

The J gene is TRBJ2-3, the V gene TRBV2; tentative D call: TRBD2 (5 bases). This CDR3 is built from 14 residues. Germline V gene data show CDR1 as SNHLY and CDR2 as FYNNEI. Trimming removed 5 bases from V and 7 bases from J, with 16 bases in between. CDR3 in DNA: TGTGCCAGCAGTCTGGCGGGTCCGGCAAATACGCAGTATTTT. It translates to CASSLAGPANTQYF.

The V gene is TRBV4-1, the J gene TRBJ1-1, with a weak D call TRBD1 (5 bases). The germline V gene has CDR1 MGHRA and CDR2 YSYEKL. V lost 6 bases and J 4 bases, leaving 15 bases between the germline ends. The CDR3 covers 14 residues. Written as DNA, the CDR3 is TGCGCCAGCAGAAGACGCAGTACAGGCACTGAAGCTTTCTTT. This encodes CASRRRSTGTEAFF.

CDR3 sequence: CASSQDKNSYNEQFF. For the CDR3, the DNA is TGTGCCAGCAGTCAGGACAAAAACTCCTACAATGAGCAGTTCTTC. The V and J genes are TRBV25-1 and TRBJ2-1; a weak D match, TRBD1 (5 bases). The V end was cut by 5 bases, the J end by 0 bases, with 11 bases between. The germline V gene has CDR1 MGHDK and CDR2 SYGVNS. This CDR3 is 15 amino acids long. Combining the CDR3 with reference TRBV25-1 and TRBJ2-1 gives the whole variable domain EADIYQTPRYLVIGTGKKITLECSQTMGHDKMYWYQQDPGMELHLIHYSYGVNSTEKGDLSSESTVSRIRTEHFPLTLESARPSHTSQYLCASSQDKNSYNEQFFGPGTRLTVL.

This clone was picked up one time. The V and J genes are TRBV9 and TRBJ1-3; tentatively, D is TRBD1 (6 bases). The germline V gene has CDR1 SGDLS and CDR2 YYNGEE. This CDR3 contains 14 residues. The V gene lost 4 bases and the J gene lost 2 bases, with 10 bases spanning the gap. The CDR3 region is CASSFSGAGNTIYF. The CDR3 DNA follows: TGTGCCAGCAGCTTTTCAGGGGCTGGAAACACCATATATTTT.

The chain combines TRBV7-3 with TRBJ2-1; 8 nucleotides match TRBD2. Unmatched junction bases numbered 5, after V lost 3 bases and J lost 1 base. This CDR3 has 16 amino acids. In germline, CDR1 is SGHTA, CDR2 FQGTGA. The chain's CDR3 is CASSLGPSGSYNEQFF. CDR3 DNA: TGTGCCAGCAGCTTGGGTCCTAGCGGGTCCTACAATGAGCAGTTCTTC. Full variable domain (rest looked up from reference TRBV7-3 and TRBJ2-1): GAGVSQTPSNKVTEKGKYVELRCDPISGHTALYWYRQSLGQGPEFLIYFQGTGAADDSGLPNDRFFAVRPEGSVSTLKIQRTERGDSAVYLCASSLGPSGSYNEQFFGPGTRLTVL.

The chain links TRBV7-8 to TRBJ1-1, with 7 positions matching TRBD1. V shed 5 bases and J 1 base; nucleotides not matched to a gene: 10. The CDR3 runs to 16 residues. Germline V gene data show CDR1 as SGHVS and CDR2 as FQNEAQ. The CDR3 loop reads CASSLRTGRANTEAFF. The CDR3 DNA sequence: TGTGCCAGCAGCCTCCGGACAGGCAGGGCGAACACTGAAGCTTTCTTT.

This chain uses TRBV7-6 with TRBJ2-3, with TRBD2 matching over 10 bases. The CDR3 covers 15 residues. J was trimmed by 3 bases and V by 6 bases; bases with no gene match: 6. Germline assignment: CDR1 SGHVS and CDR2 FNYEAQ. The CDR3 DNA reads TGTGCCAGCAGTATCGGGACTAGCGAAACAGATACGCAGTATTTT. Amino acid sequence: CASSIGTSETDTQYF.

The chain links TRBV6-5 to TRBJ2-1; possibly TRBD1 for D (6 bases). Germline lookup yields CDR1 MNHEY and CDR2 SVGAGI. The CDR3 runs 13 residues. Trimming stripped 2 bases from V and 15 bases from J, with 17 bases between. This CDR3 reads CASSYQLTGHLFF. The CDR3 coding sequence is TGTGCCAGCAGTTACCAACTCACAGGGCATCTGTTCTTC.

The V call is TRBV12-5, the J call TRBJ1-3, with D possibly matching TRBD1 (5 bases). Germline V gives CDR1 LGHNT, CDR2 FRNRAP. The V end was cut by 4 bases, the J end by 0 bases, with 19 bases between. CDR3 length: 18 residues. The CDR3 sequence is CASGSLGGFRSSGNTIYF. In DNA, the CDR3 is TGTGCTAGTGGTTCCCTGGGGGGGTTCAGGTCCTCTGGAAACACCATATATTTT.

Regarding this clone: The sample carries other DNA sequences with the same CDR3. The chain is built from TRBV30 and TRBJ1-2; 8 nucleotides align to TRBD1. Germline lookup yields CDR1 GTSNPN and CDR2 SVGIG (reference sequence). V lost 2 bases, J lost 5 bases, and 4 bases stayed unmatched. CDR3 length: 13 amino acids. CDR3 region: CAWSRDRPYGYTF. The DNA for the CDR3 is TGTGCCTGGAGTAGGGACAGGCCGTATGGCTACACCTTC.

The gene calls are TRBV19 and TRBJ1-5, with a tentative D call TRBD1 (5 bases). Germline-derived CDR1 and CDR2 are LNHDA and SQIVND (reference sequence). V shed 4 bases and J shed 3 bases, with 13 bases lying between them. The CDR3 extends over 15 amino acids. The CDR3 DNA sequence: TGTGCCAGTAGTACGGGGAGGGGAATCAATCAGCCCCAGCATTTT. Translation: CASSTGRGINQPQHF. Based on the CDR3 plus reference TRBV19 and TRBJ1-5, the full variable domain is DGGITQSPKYLFRKEGQNVTLSCEQNLNHDAMYWYRQDPGQGLRLIYYSQIVNDFQKGDIAEGYSVSREKKESFPLTVTSAQKNPTAFYLCASSTGRGINQPQHFGDGTRLSIL.

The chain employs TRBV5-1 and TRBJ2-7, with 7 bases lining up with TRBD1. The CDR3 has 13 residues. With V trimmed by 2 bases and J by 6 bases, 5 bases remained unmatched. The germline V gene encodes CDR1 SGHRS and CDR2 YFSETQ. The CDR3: CASSLWDSGEQYF. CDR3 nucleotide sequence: TGCGCCAGCAGCTTATGGGACAGCGGCGAGCAGTACTTC.

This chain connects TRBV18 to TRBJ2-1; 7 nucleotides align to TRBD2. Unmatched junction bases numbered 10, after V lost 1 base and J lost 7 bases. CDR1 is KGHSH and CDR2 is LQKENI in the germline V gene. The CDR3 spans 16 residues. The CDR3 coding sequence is TGTGCCAGCTCACCACTACAATCCAGCGGGATTAATGAGCAGTTCTTC. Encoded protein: CASSPLQSSGINEQFF. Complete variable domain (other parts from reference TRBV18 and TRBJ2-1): NAGVMQNPRHLVRRRGQEARLRCSPMKGHSHVYWYRQLPEEGLKFMVYLQKENIIDESGMPKERFSAEFPKEGPSILRIQQVVRGDSAAYFCASSPLQSSGINEQFFGPGTRLTVL.

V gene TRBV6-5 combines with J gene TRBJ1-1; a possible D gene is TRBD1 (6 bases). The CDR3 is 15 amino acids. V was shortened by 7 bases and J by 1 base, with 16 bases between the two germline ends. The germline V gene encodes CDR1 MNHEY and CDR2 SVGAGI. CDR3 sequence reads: CASKTGLTGNTEAFF. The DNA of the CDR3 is TGTGCCAGCAAGACAGGACTTACGGGGAACACTGAAGCTTTCTTT.

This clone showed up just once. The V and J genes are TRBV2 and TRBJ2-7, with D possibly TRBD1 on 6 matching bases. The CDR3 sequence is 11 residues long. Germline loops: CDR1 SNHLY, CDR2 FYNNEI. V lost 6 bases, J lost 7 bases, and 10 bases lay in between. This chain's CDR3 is CASSPTGEQYF. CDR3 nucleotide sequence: TGTGCCAGCAGCCCGACAGGAGAGCAGTACTTC.

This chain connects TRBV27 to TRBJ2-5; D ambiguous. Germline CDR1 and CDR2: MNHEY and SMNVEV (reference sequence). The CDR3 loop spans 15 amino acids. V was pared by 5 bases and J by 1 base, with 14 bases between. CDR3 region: CASSNLKSAQETQYF. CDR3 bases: TGTGCCAGCAGTAACTTAAAAAGTGCCCAAGAGACCCAGTACTTC.

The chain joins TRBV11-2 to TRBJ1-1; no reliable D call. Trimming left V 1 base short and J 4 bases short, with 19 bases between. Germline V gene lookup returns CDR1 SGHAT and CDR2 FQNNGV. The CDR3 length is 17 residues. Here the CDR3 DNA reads TGTGCCAGCAGCTTAGGGAGGTTTGGCAAATCGCCCACTGAAGCTTTCTTT. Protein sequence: CASSLGRFGKSPTEAFF.

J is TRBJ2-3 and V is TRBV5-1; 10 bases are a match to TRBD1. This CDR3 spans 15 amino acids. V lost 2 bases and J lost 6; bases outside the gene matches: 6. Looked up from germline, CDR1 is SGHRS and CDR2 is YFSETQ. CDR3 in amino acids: CASSLTGTGADTQYF. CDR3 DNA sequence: TGCGCCAGCAGCTTAACCGGGACAGGGGCCGATACGCAGTATTTT.